The next 32 T cell receptor beta chains were all read from a single sample in a study of identical twins. Each CDR3 protein is one row after TCRdb ran MiXCR on the 5' RACE reads. The data show roughly 1.6 million distinct CDR3 sequences, around 33% seen once. Sequenced material: cord blood. The receptors were gathered from a newborn girl in good health.

In nucleotides, the CDR3 is TGCAGCGTTCCCGTGGGGGTCGCCAACGTCCTGACTTTC. This encodes CSVPVGVANVLTF. The V call is TRBV29-1, the J call TRBJ2-6, with D perhaps given as TRBD1 or TRBD2 (5 bases each). This CDR3 region has 13 residues. V was trimmed by 5 bases and J by 7 bases, leaving 12 bases between them. Germline lookup yields CDR1 SQVTM and CDR2 ANQGSEA.

The chain is built from TRBV9 and TRBJ2-1, with D tentatively TRBD2 (6 bases). The germline CDR1 and CDR2 sequences are SGDLS and YYNGEE. Trimming took off 4 bases at V and 4 bases at J, with 15 bases between the two ends. This CDR3 is built from 15 residues. The DNA for the CDR3 is TGTGCCAGCAGCCCGGGACTGAGGAAATACAATGAGCAGTTCTTC. It is translated as CASSPGLRKYNEQFF.

V gene TRBV6-5 combines with J gene TRBJ1-5; weak D call: TRBD1 (6 bases). Germline CDR1 is MNHEY and CDR2 is SVGAGI. This CDR3 spans 14 amino acids. V lost 5 bases to trimming and J lost 6 bases, with 14 bases between them. As DNA, the CDR3 is TGTGCCAGCAGTCCTACAGGGTGCAGTCAGCCCCAGCATTTT. Amino acid sequence: CASSPTGCSQPQHF.

On this clonotype itself: A junction end diverges from the germline sequence, so it may reflect a read error. The chain employs TRBV16 and TRBJ1-5; D is perhaps TRBD1 (5 bases). The CDR3 has 16 residues. Germline V gives CDR1 KGHSY, CDR2 FQNENV. CDR3 residues: CTSSQLQGAPNQPQHF. The CDR3 coding sequence is TGTACCAGCAGCCAATTACAAGGGGCGCCCAATCAGCCCCAGCATTTT.

The genes are TRBV20-1 and TRBJ2-1; maybe TRBD2 (6 bases). The length of the CDR3 is 13 residues. V was shortened by 8 bases and J by 6 bases, with 17 bases between the two germline ends. Germline V gives CDR1 DFQATT, CDR2 SNEGSKA (reference sequence). The CDR3 reads CSPTQPSANEQFF. CDR3 nucleotides: TGCAGTCCCACCCAGCCTAGCGCCAATGAGCAGTTCTTC.

This sequence joins TRBV12-3 or TRBV12-4 and TRBJ2-1, with 10 bases matching TRBD2. The CDR3 length is 13 residues. Trimming took 5 bases from V and 9 from J; bases not matched to a gene: 4. DNA of the CDR3: TGTGCCAGCAGTAACCTAGCGGGAGCTGAGCAGTTCTTC. Its translation: CASSNLAGAEQFF.

This clonotype was counted only a few times. This chain connects TRBV21-1 to TRBJ2-4; the DNA was not used to check the table's D call, TRBD1. TRBV21-1 is a pseudogene. This CDR3 is built from 17 residues. CDR3 amino acids: CASSAQGHTGRKNIQYF. The CDR3 nucleotides read TGTGCCAGCAGCGCCCAGGGCCATACAGGGCGAAAAAACATTCAGTACTTC.

This clonotype was observed a handful of times. DNA of the CDR3: TGCGCCAGCAGCTCTTGGTCCGAGACCCAGTACTTC. Translated: CASSSWSETQYF. The chain recombines TRBV5-1 with TRBJ2-5; D remains unclear. The CDR3 contains 12 residues. CDR1 and CDR2 (germline): SGHRS, YFSETQ. Trimming cost V 3 bases and J 5 bases, with 8 bases left between them.

This chain uses TRBV12-3 or TRBV12-4 with TRBJ2-7; a possible D gene is TRBD1 (5 bases). The CDR3 is 14 residues long. The germline V and J ends were trimmed by 3 bases and 6 bases, with 15 bases remaining between them. CDR3 sequence reads: CASSFSRVQVEQYF. The CDR3 nucleotides read TGTGCCAGCAGTTTCAGCAGGGTGCAGGTCGAGCAGTACTTC.

This sequence joins TRBV29-1 and TRBJ1-1, with 9 nucleotides matching TRBD1. Germline CDR1 and CDR2: SQVTM and ANQGSEA. The ends lost 6 bases at V and 7 bases at J; junction bases unmatched: 6. The CDR3 sequence is 12 residues long. The DNA for the CDR3 is TGCAGCGTCCTAATGACAGGGGGTGAAGCTTTCTTT. Translating gives CSVLMTGGEAFF.

There are a few counts of this clonotype. The rearrangement links TRBV20-1 to TRBJ1-2, with 7 bases aligning to TRBD1. Germline CDR1 and CDR2: DFQATT and SNEGSKA (reference sequence). J was trimmed by 3 bases and V by 5 bases; bases with no gene match: 6. The CDR3 length is 13 residues. The CDR3 DNA reads TGCAGTGCTGTCAGGGGGAGAGACTATGGCTACACCTTC. Protein product: CSAVRGRDYGYTF.

This clonotype has a handful of counts. The chain couples TRBV27 to TRBJ2-1; 8 positions match TRBD1. The J segment lost 0 bases and the V segment lost 11 bases, leaving 6 bases of the junction unmatched. This CDR3 region has 14 residues. Germline CDR1 and CDR2: MNHEY and SMNVEV (reference sequence). CDR3 nucleotide sequence: TGTGCCGTACGCACAGGGGGCTCCTACAATGAGCAGTTCTTC. It yields the protein CAVRTGGSYNEQFF.

This clonotype came up a few times. V is TRBV29-1 and J is TRBJ1-4; tentatively, D is TRBD1 (5 bases). Germline CDR1 and CDR2: SQVTM and ANQGSEA. The CDR3 has 13 residues. V was shortened by 4 bases and J by 5 bases, with 11 bases between the two germline ends. The CDR3 sequence is CSVAYRFNEKLFF. CDR3 nucleotide sequence: TGCAGCGTTGCGTACAGGTTCAATGAAAAACTGTTTTTT.

This clonotype was seen only a few times. The V gene is TRBV7-2, the J gene TRBJ2-3; D unresolved. V was clipped by 0 bases and J by 5 bases, with 15 bases between them. CDR1 is SGHTA and CDR2 is FQGNSA in the germline V gene. The CDR3 contains 16 residues. The CDR3 protein is CASSLARLRVGDTQYF. DNA for the CDR3: TGTGCCAGCAGCTTAGCCCGGTTAAGGGTGGGAGATACGCAGTATTTT.

The chain is built from TRBV20-1 and TRBJ1-3; the D is unclear. Germline-derived CDR1 and CDR2 are DFQATT and SNEGSKA (reference sequence). V gave up 6 bases and J gave up 0 bases, with 12 bases separating them. This CDR3 has 14 residues. As DNA, the CDR3 is TGCAGTGCCCCGGACGCGAGCTCTGGAAACACCATATATTTT. Protein: CSAPDASSGNTIYF.

This clonotype was seen more than once but under ten times. The chain carries TRBV30 and TRBJ2-1; D gene unclear. Trimming pared 4 bases from V and 2 bases from J, leaving 15 bases between. CDR1 is GTSNPN, CDR2 SVGIG, per germline (reference sequence). The CDR3 is made up of 15 amino acids. The CDR3 loop is CAWTPDSVPYNEQFF. CDR3 sequence (DNA): TGTGCCTGGACCCCTGACTCTGTCCCCTACAATGAGCAGTTCTTC.

This clonotype has just a few counts. V usage is TRBV11-2 and J usage is TRBJ1-2; 7 nucleotides align to TRBD1. CDR1 is SGHAT, CDR2 FQNNGV, per germline. The CDR3 contains 15 residues. J was trimmed by 8 bases and V by 0 bases; bases with no gene match: 9. In DNA, the CDR3 is TGTGCCAGCAGCTTAGATGTCAAGGGGGCAGGGGGCTACACCTTC. It encodes CASSLDVKGAGGYTF.

A single count supports this clonotype. The final CDR3 position lacks the conserved phenylalanine or tryptophan, pointing to a likely read error. The V and J genes are TRBV7-2 and TRBJ1-1; D unresolved. Germline V gene sequence: CDR1 SGHTA, CDR2 FQGNSA. V lost 6 bases and J lost 1, with 9 bases in between. The CDR3 contains 13 residues. The CDR3 is CASRTTENTEAFS. In DNA, the CDR3 is TGTGCCAGCAGAACTACAGAGAACACTGAAGCTTTCTCT.

The table lists this clonotype with a few counts. The CDR3 sequence is CASSTWTSDGSGANVLTF. CDR3 coding DNA: TGTGCCAGCAGTACATGGACCTCAGATGGCTCTGGGGCCAACGTCCTGACTTTC. The genes are TRBV28 and TRBJ2-6; unclear D gene. Germline V gene sequence: CDR1 MDHEN, CDR2 SYDVKM. The CDR3 is made up of 18 amino acids. Trimming cost V 5 bases and J 0 bases, with 17 bases left between them.

The chain couples TRBV5-1 to TRBJ1-2; D is possibly TRBD1 (6 bases). CDR1 and CDR2 from the germline V gene are SGHRS and YFSETQ. The CDR3 length is 14 residues. V lost 4 bases to trimming and J lost 5 bases, with 15 bases between them. The CDR3 DNA sequence: TGCGCCAGCAGCCCCGGACAGACTCAATATGGCTACACCTTC. Translation: CASSPGQTQYGYTF. The complete variable domain, with remaining parts taken from reference TRBV5-1 and TRBJ1-2, reads KAGVTQTPRYLIKTRGQQVTLSCSPISGHRSVSWYQQTPGQGLQFLFEYFSETQRNKGNFPGRFSGRQFSNSRSEMNVSTLELGDSALYLCASSPGQTQYGYTFGSGTRLTVV.

This clonotype came up a few times. This chain links TRBV4-2 with TRBJ2-1; 9 bases align to TRBD2. Germline-derived CDR1 and CDR2 are LGHNA and YNFKEQ. The V segment lost 1 base and the J segment 5 bases; nucleotides outside the gene matches: 12. The CDR3 has 18 residues. CDR3 sequence reads: CASSQVASGTPGDNEQFF. CDR3 bases: TGTGCCAGCAGCCAAGTGGCTAGCGGGACCCCGGGGGACAATGAGCAGTTCTTC.

This clonotype was counted only a few times. V gene TRBV11-3 combines with J gene TRBJ2-1, with D perhaps matching TRBD2 (5 bases). CDR3 size: 17 residues. With 1 base removed from V and 0 bases from J, the gap between germline ends came to 13 bases. The germline gives CDR1 SGHNT, CDR2 YENEEA. This chain's CDR3 is CASSLVVGRVSYNEQFF. CDR3 nucleotide sequence: TGTGCCAGCAGCTTAGTCGTTGGGAGAGTCTCCTACAATGAGCAGTTCTTC. Combining the CDR3 with reference TRBV11-3 and TRBJ2-1 gives the whole variable domain EAGVVQSPRYKIIEKKQPVAFWCNPISGHNTLYWYLQNLGQGPELLIRYENEEAVDDSQLPKDRFSAERLKGVDSTLKIQPAELGDSAVYLCASSLVVGRVSYNEQFFGPGTRLTVL.

This chain joins TRBV4-2 and TRBJ2-5, with D perhaps TRBD2 (5 bases). The assigned J gene may be wrong: the sequence end matches TRBJ2-7 better. Germline V gives CDR1 LGHNA, CDR2 YNFKEQ. The CDR3 is made up of 13 amino acids. The DNA for the CDR3 is TGTGCCAGCAACCCAGACCGCGGGTACGAGCAGTACTTC. The encoded protein is CASNPDRGYEQYF.

Regarding this clonotype: The junction does not match germline at one end; this may be a read error. The chain uses TRBV5-1 and TRBJ2-5; D is undetermined. The germline CDR1 and CDR2 sequences are SGHRS and YFSETQ. CDR3 size: 12 residues. In DNA form, the CDR3 reads TGCGCCAGCAGCTTGACACAAGAGACCCAGGACTTC. This sequence encodes CASSLTQETQDF.

The chain links TRBV2 to TRBJ2-2; D gene ambiguous. Germline values: CDR1 SNHLY, CDR2 FYNNEI. The CDR3 is 15 amino acids. With 4 bases removed from V and 6 bases from J, the gap between germline ends came to 15 bases. CDR3 nucleotide sequence: TGTGCCAGCAGTGGGCTTCGGACCCCCTCCGGGGAGCTGTTTTTT. Translation: CASSGLRTPSGELFF.

This clonotype was seen a handful of times. V usage is TRBV24-1 and J usage is TRBJ2-5; D is undetermined. There are 14 residues in the CDR3. CDR1 KGHDR and CDR2 SFDVKD come from the germline V gene. V gave up 0 bases and J gave up 4 bases, with 8 bases separating them. In DNA form, the CDR3 reads TGTGCCACCAGTGATTTGGTCACGGTAGAGACCCAGTACTTC. It codes for CATSDLVTVETQYF.

Ten or more counts support this clonotype. The chain links TRBV5-1 to TRBJ2-7; TRBD1 might be the D (5 bases). This CDR3 comprises 17 residues. The germline V gene encodes CDR1 SGHRS and CDR2 YFSETQ. V lost 0 bases and J lost 4, with 20 bases in between. The CDR3 DNA reads TGCGCCAGCAGCTTGGCCCGACAGCTTGGTCCACCTTACGAGCAGTACTTC. Translated, it gives CASSLARQLGPPYEQYF.

This chain links TRBV4-1 with TRBJ1-4, with D hard to call. CDR1 is MGHRA, CDR2 YSYEKL, per germline. Trimming removed 0 bases at V and 6 bases at J, with 11 bases between. The CDR3 is made up of 15 amino acids. This chain's CDR3 is CASSQEWYSDEKLFF. The CDR3 region has the DNA TGCGCCAGCAGCCAAGAATGGTACAGTGATGAAAAACTGTTTTTT.

The chain joins TRBV3-1 to TRBJ2-5; possibly TRBD2 for D (5 bases). Germline V lookup: CDR1 LGHDT, CDR2 YNNKEL (reference sequence). The CDR3 covers 11 residues. V shed 1 base and J shed 11 bases, with 8 bases lying between them. CDR3 nucleotide sequence: TGTGCCAGCAGCCAAGGTGAGCGGCAGTACTTC. Translating it yields CASSQGERQYF.

The V gene is TRBV7-9, the J gene TRBJ2-1, with D unresolved. Germline values: CDR1 SEHNR, CDR2 FQNEAQ (reference sequence). The CDR3 totals 16 residues. Deletions cut 4 bases from V and 0 bases from J, with 13 bases between. The CDR3, as DNA: TGTGCCAGCAGCTCCCCCGACGCAGGCTCCTACAATGAGCAGTTCTTC. Amino acids: CASSSPDAGSYNEQFF. The entire variable domain, with the rest obtained from reference TRBV7-9 and TRBJ2-1, is as follows: DTGVSQNPRHKITKRGQNVTFRCDPISEHNRLYWYRQTLGQGPEFLTYFQNEAQLEKSRLLSDRFSAERPKGSFSTLEIQRTEQGDSAMYLCASSSPDAGSYNEQFFGPGTRLTVL.

A remark on this clonotype: Being one base from a much bigger clone, this may be a read error. V usage is TRBV29-1 and J usage is TRBJ1-5; D is possibly TRBD1 (6 bases). Germline CDR1 is SQVTM and CDR2 is ANQGSEA. The CDR3 totals 13 residues. This chain's CDR3 is CSVGGGNNRPQHF. The CDR3 nucleotides are TGCAGCGTTGGAGGGGGAAACAATCGGCCCCAGCATTTT.

The table lists this clonotype with many counts. The chain has TRBV5-1 and TRBJ2-3, with no clear D. Trimming pared 2 bases from V and 6 bases from J, leaving 7 bases between. Per the germline V gene, CDR1 is SGHRS and CDR2 is YFSETQ. The CDR3 totals 12 residues. The CDR3 region is CASSFLMDTQYF. The CDR3 bases are TGCGCCAGCAGCTTTCTAATGGATACGCAGTATTTT.